This T cell receptor beta chain comes out of a study of response to subunit inactivated influenza vaccine. MiXCR, run by TCRdb on the RT-PCR reads, gives a single entry per CDR3 protein. The repertoire consists of around 500,000 distinct CDR3 sequences, with roughly 11% occurring once and the leading ten covering approximately 12%. Germline lookup yields CDR1 SGHRS and CDR2 YFSETQ. This CDR3 region has 15 residues. V shed 4 bases, J shed 5 bases, and the junction held 6 bases outside the gene matches. Sequencing was performed on PBMCs from blood, taken 45 days after vaccination. This TCR came from a man in his fifties who received an inactivated influenza vaccine. The chain is built from TRBV5-1 and TRBJ2-1, with 10 bases lining up with TRBD2. This CDR3 is CASSLSSGGNNEQFF. Written as DNA, the CDR3 is TGCGCCAGCAGCCTCTCTAGCGGGGGTAACAATGAGCAGTTCTTC.